This T cell receptor (beta chain) was found in a study of OX40 agonist ivuxolimab in advanced cancers. Study-wide background: Patients got intravenous ivuxolimab at 0.01 to 10 mg/kg every 2 weeks. Study observations and caveats: Averaging showed that CD8+ T cells had more expanded clones than CD4+ did.

The CDR3 is made up of 13 amino acids. V lost 3 bases to trimming and J lost 1 base, with 6 bases between them. CDR1 is LNHDA and CDR2 is SQIVND in the germline V gene (reference sequence). Comment on this clone: Antigen specificity is unknown.

Produced via immunoSEQ multiplex PCR; TCRdb's table is partial and in-frame only. Among around 74,000 clones listed, 92% were seen once. V is TRBV19 and J is TRBJ2-5; D might be TRBD1 (5 bases). The sample consisted of CD4+ or CD8+ T cells sorted from blood, taken in a trial of the OX40 agonist ivuxolimab. This TCR was recovered from an adult with an advanced solid tumor such as melanoma, head and neck, liver or kidney cancer. CDR3 nucleotides: TGTGCCAGTAGTATGACAGTCCAAGAGACCCAGTACTTC. Protein sequence: CASSMTVQETQYF.